Following are 10 T cell receptor beta chains from one sample sequenced in a study of OX40 agonist ivuxolimab in advanced cancers. TCRdb's copy holds only in-frame clones and misses some; the assay was immunoSEQ multiplex PCR. The table lists tens of thousands of clones, about 90% of them singletons, with 0.38% in the top ten. Sample: CD4+ or CD8+ T cells sorted from blood, taken in a trial of the OX40 agonist ivuxolimab. The receptors originated from an adult with an advanced solid tumor such as melanoma, head and neck, liver or kidney cancer.

This chain connects TRBV9 to TRBJ1-6; D remains ambiguous. Trimming removed 4 bases from V and 4 bases from J, with 15 bases in between. CDR3 length: 16 residues. Germline assignment: CDR1 SGDLS and CDR2 YYNGEE. The CDR3 sequence is CASSPRTGSYNSPLHF. CDR3 nucleotide sequence: TGTGCCAGCAGCCCTCGGACGGGAAGTTATAATTCACCCCTCCACTTT.

The chain combines TRBV28 with TRBJ2-1; 11 bases are a match to TRBD2. CDR1 is MDHEN and CDR2 is SYDVKM in the germline V gene. Trimming at V came to 5 bases and at J to 7 bases, leaving 7 bases not matched to a gene. The CDR3 loop spans 15 amino acids. CDR3 DNA: TGTGCCAGCAGTCCCTCTAGCGGGAGGAGGAATGAGCAGTTCTTC. Protein product: CASSPSSGRRNEQFF. Using reference TRBV28 and TRBJ2-1 for the parts outside the CDR3, the full variable domain is DVKVTQSSRYLVKRTGEKVFLECVQDMDHENMFWYRQDPGLGLRLIYFSYDVKMKEKGDIPEGYSVSREKKERFSLILESASTNQTSMYLCASSPSSGRRNEQFFGPGTRLTVL.

The chain employs TRBV19 and TRBJ1-1, with a weak D call TRBD1 (5 bases). V dropped 3 bases and J dropped 7 bases, with 15 bases sitting between them. CDR3 length: 14 residues. Germline CDR1 LNHDA, CDR2 SQIVND (reference sequence). The CDR3 nucleotides read TGTGCCAGTAGTATTGGGGCGGGACGCGGTGAAGCTTTCTTT. It translates to CASSIGAGRGEAFF. Filled out from reference TRBV19 and TRBJ1-1, the complete variable domain reads DGGITQSPKYLFRKEGQNVTLSCEQNLNHDAMYWYRQDPGQGLRLIYYSQIVNDFQKGDIAEGYSVSREKKESFPLTVTSAQKNPTAFYLCASSIGAGRGEAFFGQGTRLTVV.

The rearrangement links TRBV7-9 to TRBJ2-3, with no clear D. CDR3 length: 14 amino acids. Between the trimmed V and J ends, which lost 8 bases and 0 bases, there was a span of 12 bases. CDR1 is SEHNR and CDR2 is FQNEAQ in the germline V gene (reference sequence). Here the CDR3 reads CASLLGTSTDTQYF. The CDR3 nucleotides are TGTGCCAGCCTGCTGGGCACGAGCACAGATACGCAGTATTTT.

The V gene is TRBV5-1, the J gene TRBJ2-1; D remains unclear. Trimming pared 6 bases from V and 3 bases from J, leaving 10 bases between. This CDR3 has 13 residues. From germline, CDR1 is SGHRS and CDR2 YFSETQ. CDR3 region: CASTKTDYNEQFF. DNA for the CDR3: TGCGCCAGCACAAAGACTGACTACAATGAGCAGTTCTTC.

This clone was detected a few times. The J gene is TRBJ1-2, the V gene TRBV14, with 8 bases identical to TRBD1. This CDR3 is 15 amino acids long. Germline lookup yields CDR1 SGHDN and CDR2 FVKESK. With 4 bases clipped from V and 2 bases from J, the junction kept 6 bases outside the gene matches. The CDR3 protein is CASSLWTGWNYGYTF. The CDR3 DNA is TGTGCCAGCAGCCTTTGGACAGGGTGGAACTATGGCTACACCTTC.

The rearrangement uses TRBV28 and TRBJ1-5; 8 nucleotides align to TRBD1. CDR1 and CDR2 from the germline V gene are MDHEN and SYDVKM. This CDR3 is built from 16 residues. V lost 6 bases, J lost 5 bases, and 12 bases stayed unmatched. The CDR3 coding sequence is TGTGCCAGCAGGCCCGGTGGACAGGGACGTGATCAGCCCCAGCATTTT. Protein: CASRPGGQGRDQPQHF.

The V gene is TRBV21-1, the J gene TRBJ1-1; the table's D call of TRBD1 was not tested on the DNA. TRBV21-1 is a documented pseudogene. The CDR3 runs 17 residues. CDR3 sequence: CASILPGQGGRNTEAFF. CDR3 DNA: TGTGCCAGCATCCTTCCGGGACAGGGAGGAAGGAACACTGAAGCTTTCTTT.

The CDR3 DNA follows: TGTGCCAGCTCACCCTTACGACAGGGTGTTAATTCACCCCTCCACTTT. Translating it yields CASSPLRQGVNSPLHF. This chain joins TRBV18 and TRBJ1-6; 7 bases fit TRBD1. The CDR3 is 16 residues long. The V gene's germline CDR1 is KGHSH and CDR2 LQKENI. V shed 3 bases, J shed 6 bases, and the junction held 8 bases outside the gene matches.

This clone occurred once. The CDR3, as DNA: TGTGCCAGTAGTATAACGAATCCGGGGGGCAATCAGCCCCAGCATTTT. Its protein product is CASSITNPGGNQPQHF. The rearrangement uses TRBV19 and TRBJ1-5; D possibly corresponds to TRBD1 (5 bases). The CDR3 runs 16 residues. CDR1 and CDR2 (germline): LNHDA, SQIVND (reference sequence). Trimming took off 2 bases at V and 2 bases at J, with 13 bases between the two ends.